This T cell receptor (beta chain) originates from a study of cytomegalovirus exposure and HLA in healthy donors. The primer mix had 60 Vbeta and 13 Jbeta primers. Sequencing was performed with immunoSEQ multiplex PCR; in TCRdb, only in-frame clones are kept and a portion is missing. The sample lists about 150,000 clones; about three quarters were seen once. Study observations and caveats: Later on, a genetic analysis was performed. It linked a missense variant in DCLRE1C with V- and J-gene trimming of TCR beta. According to reports, the classifier identified cytomegalovirus status with high specificity and sensitivity.

The CDR3 totals 13 residues. V dropped 6 bases and J dropped 3 bases, with 12 bases sitting between them. Germline lookup yields CDR1 SGHDT and CDR2 YYEEEE. Concerning this clone: The antigen is undetermined.

This sequence joins TRBV5-6 and TRBJ2-5; tentative D call: TRBD2 (5 bases). The receptor was derived from a woman between 25 and 40 years old in good health and CMV-seropositive. The sequenced sample was PBMCs. The CDR3 protein is CASITYGEETQYF. In DNA form, the CDR3 reads TGTGCCAGCATCACCTACGGGGAAGAGACCCAGTACTTC. Based on the CDR3 plus reference TRBV5-6 and TRBJ2-5, the full variable domain is DAGVTQSPTHLIKTRGQQVTLRCSPKSGHDTVSWYQQALGQGPQFIFQYYEEEERQRGNFPDRFSGHQFPNYSSELNVNALLLGDSALYLCASITYGEETQYFGPGTRLLVL.